This record covers a single T cell receptor beta chain. This sample includes further DNA sequences coding for the same CDR3. The CDR3 has 17 residues. The germline CDR1 and CDR2 sequences are MNHEY and SMNVEV (reference sequence). With V trimmed by 4 bases and J by 1 base, 8 bases remained unmatched. This entry belongs to a study of shared clonotypes between healthy human individuals. CD8 cells regarded as naive lacked CD45RO, were positively chosen for CCR7, and omitted terminally differentiated effector memory CD45RA+ cells. Assay: immunoSEQ multiplex PCR; the TCRdb copy retains only in-frame clones and omits some. Here the sample spans around 1,900,000 clones, around 93% being singletons.

What was sequenced was naive CD8+ T cells from PBMCs. This clonotype originated in a man between 18 and 29 years old in good health. Some clones in this sample may be carry-over from other donors' samples. The rearrangement links TRBV27 to TRBJ2-1, with TRBD2 identical over 9 bases. This CDR3 is CASSSPAGGRSYNEQFF. The CDR3 nucleotides are TGTGCCAGCAGTTCCCCTGCGGGAGGGCGGTCCTACAATGAGCAGTTCTTC.